The 28 T cell receptor beta chains below were found in one sample sequenced in a study of CD8 T cells in ankylosing spondylitis. TCRdb re-called the 5' RACE reads through MiXCR, storing one row per CDR3 protein. The repertoire holds approximately 220,000 distinct CDR3 sequences, with roughly 24% as singletons. Sequenced sample: blood, either unsorted or a sorted T cell fraction (not recorded which). These receptor sequences come from a male donor with ankylosing spondylitis or in good health (not recorded which).

CDR3 coding DNA: TGCAGCGTCGGGGACACAAGAAATGAAAAACTGTTTTTT. Its protein is CSVGDTRNEKLFF. The genes are TRBV29-1 and TRBJ1-4; a weak D match, TRBD1 (6 bases). The CDR3 consists of 13 residues. The V gene's germline CDR1 is SQVTM and CDR2 ANQGSEA. V lost 6 bases to trimming and J lost 5 bases, with 13 bases between them. Together with reference TRBV29-1 and TRBJ1-4, the CDR3 gives the full variable domain: SAVISQKPSRDICQRGTSLTIQCQVDSQVTMMFWYRQQPGQSLTLIATANQGSEATYESGFVIDKFPISRPNLTFSTLTVSNMSPEDSSIYLCSVGDTRNEKLFFGSGTQLSVL.

This clonotype was counted between two and nine times. This chain links TRBV20-1 with TRBJ2-7; 10 bases fit TRBD2. CDR3 length equals 16 residues. V shed 1 base, J shed 5 bases, and the junction held 11 bases outside the gene matches. Germline CDR1 reads DFQATT; CDR2 reads SNEGSKA (reference sequence). This CDR3 reads CSARVYASGSLHEQYF. The DNA for the CDR3 is TGCAGTGCTAGAGTGTATGCTAGCGGGAGCCTTCACGAGCAGTACTTC.

This clonotype was counted between two and nine times. The rearrangement joins TRBV29-1 to TRBJ1-3; the D gene is possibly TRBD1 (5 bases). Germline V gene sequence: CDR1 SQVTM, CDR2 ANQGSEA. V lost 8 bases, J lost 0 bases, and 17 bases lay in between. This CDR3 is 15 amino acids long. Here the CDR3 DNA reads TGCAGCTACTCCTGGGGACCGAGCTCTGGAAACACCATATATTTT. The encoded protein is CSYSWGPSSGNTIYF.

In its sample, this clonotype was seen many times. The J gene is TRBJ2-3, the V gene TRBV7-2; D gene uncertain. Trimming left V 4 bases short and J 9 bases short, with 11 bases between. CDR1 is SGHTA, CDR2 FQGNSA, per germline. This CDR3 is built from 12 residues. CDR3 sequence (DNA): TGTGCCAGCAGCTCAGATGACGACACGCAGTATTTT. Translated, it gives CASSSDDDTQYF.

CDR3 loop: CSAVRPGANVLTF. The CDR3 nucleotides are TGCAGTGCTGTCCGACCTGGGGCCAACGTCCTGACTTTC. The chain joins TRBV20-1 to TRBJ2-6; D not certain. The germline V gene has CDR1 DFQATT and CDR2 SNEGSKA (reference sequence). V lost 5 bases to trimming and J lost 2 bases, with 7 bases between them. The CDR3 totals 13 residues.

In its sample, this clonotype was seen once. The chain carries TRBV19 and TRBJ1-5; D possibly corresponds to TRBD1 (5 bases). Germline CDR1 is LNHDA and CDR2 is SQIVND (reference sequence). Trimming pared 3 bases from V and 5 bases from J, leaving 11 bases between. The length of the CDR3 is 14 residues. The CDR3 is CASSIIEGYQPQHF. The CDR3 DNA reads TGTGCCAGTAGTATCATCGAGGGGTATCAGCCCCAGCATTTT.

This chain connects TRBV20-1 to TRBJ1-5; no reliable D call. Looked up from germline, CDR1 is DFQATT and CDR2 is SNEGSKA (reference sequence). The CDR3 is made up of 14 amino acids. The V end lost 6 bases, the J end lost 5 bases, and 17 bases lay between the germline ends. The CDR3 protein is CSASLGEPYQPQHF. In DNA form, the CDR3 reads TGCAGTGCCTCGCTGGGAGAGCCCTATCAGCCCCAGCATTTT.

The sample holds many counts of this clonotype. This rearrangement joins TRBV5-4 to TRBJ2-1; D tentatively reads TRBD1 or TRBD2 (6 bases each). The CDR3 runs to 19 residues. Germline V gene lookup returns CDR1 SGHNT and CDR2 YYREEE (reference sequence). Between the trimmed V and J ends, which lost 0 bases and 1 base, there was a span of 20 bases. The CDR3 loop reads CASSLARGASTGSYNEQFF. In DNA, the CDR3 is TGTGCCAGCAGCTTGGCGAGGGGGGCTTCCACGGGGTCCTACAATGAGCAGTTCTTC.

This chain connects TRBV9 to TRBJ2-5, with 13 positions matching TRBD2. CDR1 is SGDLS, CDR2 YYNGEE, per germline. V lost 2 bases to trimming and J lost 5 bases; unmatched junction nucleotides: 3. This CDR3 region has 15 residues. The CDR3 DNA sequence: TGTGCCAGCAGCGTCGGACTAGCGGGAGCTGAGACCCAGTACTTC. Protein product: CASSVGLAGAETQYF. The variable domain in full, with the rest retrieved from reference TRBV9 and TRBJ2-5, is DSGVTQTPKHLITATGQRVTLRCSPRSGDLSVYWYQQSLDQGLQFLIQYYNGEERAKGNILERFSAQQFPDLHSELNLSSLELGDSALYFCASSVGLAGAETQYFGPGTRLLVL.

As for this clonotype: This could be a read error, since a much larger clone is one nucleotide away. The chain employs TRBV20-1 and TRBJ2-3; 7 nucleotides line up with TRBD2. This CDR3 contains 17 residues. Looked up from germline, CDR1 is DFQATT and CDR2 is SNEGSKA (reference sequence). The CDR3 protein is CCAKRASGRRDTDTQYF. The CDR3 DNA reads TGCTGTGCGAAAAGGGCTAGCGGTAGGAGGGATACAGATACGCAGTATTTT.

This clonotype appeared a few times. The chain couples TRBV7-6 to TRBJ2-3, with TRBD2 identical over 11 bases. Germline lookup yields CDR1 SGHVS and CDR2 FNYEAQ. Trimming took 1 base from V and 7 from J; bases not matched to a gene: 7. This CDR3 has 16 residues. CDR3 in DNA: TGTGCCAGCAGCTTAGGTAGCGGGAGGGCCGGAAATACGCAGTATTTT. It is translated as CASSLGSGRAGNTQYF.

This clonotype has ten or more counts. The chain is built from TRBV20-1 and TRBJ2-1; 13 bases are a match to TRBD2. Germline-derived CDR1 and CDR2 are DFQATT and SNEGSKA (reference sequence). Germline trimming cut 6 bases from V and 8 bases from J; bases unmatched to any gene: 4. This CDR3 contains 13 residues. The CDR3: CSARTSGSHEQFF. Written as DNA, the CDR3 is TGCAGTGCGAGGACTAGCGGGAGTCATGAGCAGTTCTTC.

This chain joins TRBV20-1 and TRBJ2-5; TRBD2 agrees at 15 bases. The CDR3 is made up of 14 amino acids. Germline V gene data show CDR1 as DFQATT and CDR2 as SNEGSKA (reference sequence). In DNA form, the CDR3 reads TGCAGCACCGGGACTAGCGGGAGGTTGGAGACCCAGTACTTC. Translation gives CSTGTSGRLETQYF.

The chain combines TRBV28 with TRBJ1-5; D possibly corresponds to TRBD1 (6 bases). V lost 5 bases and J lost 1, with 12 bases in between. The CDR3 is 15 amino acids. The germline V gene has CDR1 MDHEN and CDR2 SYDVKM. CDR3 nucleotides: TGTGCCAGCAGTGAGGGGGTAGGGAGCAATCAGCCCCAGCATTTT. It yields the protein CASSEGVGSNQPQHF.

This clonotype showed up many times. The rearrangement uses TRBV6-5 and TRBJ2-5, with D perhaps TRBD2 (5 bases). CDR1 and CDR2 from the germline V gene are MNHEY and SVGAGI. The CDR3 runs to 16 residues. The ends were cut back, 4 bases at V and 1 base at J, with 16 bases in the middle. CDR3: CASSFSSGRGQETQYF. Written as DNA, the CDR3 is TGTGCCAGCAGTTTCTCCTCCGGACGGGGCCAAGAGACCCAGTACTTC.

This clonotype was observed many times. The chain uses TRBV29-1 and TRBJ2-7; 11 positions match TRBD2. The germline V gene has CDR1 SQVTM and CDR2 ANQGSEA. The CDR3 length is 13 residues. V lost 7 bases, J lost 2 bases, and 4 bases stayed unmatched. The CDR3 nucleotides read TGCAGCGGGAGACTAGCGGGAACCTACGAGCAGTACTTC. Its protein product is CSGRLAGTYEQYF.

The V call is TRBV29-1, the J call TRBJ2-2; D remains unclear. CDR1 and CDR2 from the germline V gene are SQVTM and ANQGSEA. This CDR3 comprises 11 residues. The ends were cut back, 4 bases at V and 7 bases at J, with 7 bases in the middle. CDR3 protein: CSVGLGGELFF. In nucleotides, the CDR3 is TGCAGCGTTGGGTTAGGCGGGGAGCTGTTTTTT.

This clonotype came up many times. The rearrangement joins TRBV4-2 to TRBJ2-4; 7 bases agree with TRBD1. This CDR3 is 15 amino acids long. Trimming removed 1 base from V and 1 base from J; junction bases left unmatched: 1. Germline V CDR1 and CDR2: LGHNA, YNFKEQ. CDR3 sequence reads: CASSQVDRAKNIQYF. In nucleotides, the CDR3 is TGTGCCAGCAGCCAAGTGGACAGGGCCAAAAACATTCAGTACTTC.

In its sample, this clonotype was seen many times. The genes are TRBV9 and TRBJ2-7, with TRBD2 identical over 13 bases. With 2 bases clipped from V and 5 bases from J, the junction kept 4 bases outside the gene matches. The V gene's germline CDR1 is SGDLS and CDR2 YYNGEE. There are 15 residues in the CDR3. In nucleotides, the CDR3 is TGTGCCAGCAGCGTCGGACTAGCGGGAGTCAACGAGCAGTACTTC. Its translation is CASSVGLAGVNEQYF.

This CDR3 reads CARGAGLAGVTKNIQYF. CDR3 DNA: TGTGCCAGGGGCGCCGGGCTAGCGGGAGTCACCAAAAACATTCAGTACTTC. The gene calls are TRBV25-1 and TRBJ2-4, with 10 nucleotides matching TRBD2. CDR1 and CDR2 (germline): MGHDK, SYGVNS. The J segment lost 2 bases and the V segment lost 9 bases, leaving 13 bases of the junction unmatched. This CDR3 has 17 residues.

The chain carries TRBV5-1 and TRBJ2-7; 7 nucleotides align to TRBD1. The CDR3 sequence is 14 residues long. The germline CDR1 and CDR2 sequences are SGHRS and YFSETQ. The V segment lost 2 bases and the J segment 6 bases; nucleotides outside the gene matches: 8. CDR3 coding DNA: TGCGCCAGCAGCTTTGGACAGGCGTCCGCCGAGCAGTACTTC. It encodes CASSFGQASAEQYF. The full variable domain, in which reference TRBV5-1 and TRBJ2-7 provide the parts outside the CDR3, is KAGVTQTPRYLIKTRGQQVTLSCSPISGHRSVSWYQQTPGQGLQFLFEYFSETQRNKGNFPGRFSGRQFSNSRSEMNVSTLELGDSALYLCASSFGQASAEQYFGPGTRLTVT.

As to this clonotype: A much larger clone lies a single base off, so this may be a read error. This chain connects TRBV2 to TRBJ2-7; a possible D gene is TRBD2 (6 bases). V was trimmed by 4 bases and J by 3 bases, leaving 10 bases between them. The CDR3 contains 13 residues. Germline-derived CDR1 and CDR2 are SNHLY and FYNNEI. The CDR3 sequence is CASSAAGIYEQYF. The CDR3, as DNA: TGTGCCAGCAGTGCCGCGGGAATCTACGAGCAGTACTTC.

This clonotype was picked up many times. The gene calls are TRBV21-1 and TRBJ2-5. TRBV21-1 is tagged as a pseudogene. CDR3 length: 17 residues. CDR3 sequence: CASSKAGALDHQETQYF. Written as DNA, the CDR3 is TGTGCCAGCAGCAAAGCTGGGGCACTAGATCACCAAGAGACCCAGTACTTC.

The table lists this clonotype with a few counts. The chain employs TRBV7-2 and TRBJ2-1; 13 positions match TRBD2. CDR1 SGHTA and CDR2 FQGNSA come from the germline V gene. The CDR3 covers 17 residues. V shed 5 bases, J shed 0 bases, and the junction held 4 bases outside the gene matches. CDR3 loop: CASSPGLAGFSYNEQFF. In DNA, the CDR3 is TGTGCCAGCAGCCCGGGACTAGCGGGATTCTCCTACAATGAGCAGTTCTTC.

The chain has TRBV20-1 and TRBJ2-5, with D tentatively TRBD1 or TRBD2 (5 bases each). The CDR3 is made up of 12 amino acids. V lost 8 bases to trimming and J lost 4 bases, with 14 bases between them. From germline, CDR1 is DFQATT and CDR2 SNEGSKA (reference sequence). The CDR3 region is CSPQRGGETQYF. CDR3 bases: TGCAGTCCCCAGAGGGGTGGAGAGACCCAGTACTTC.

This clonotype came up many times. This chain joins TRBV4-2 and TRBJ2-2; a weak D match, TRBD1 (5 bases). V lost 1 base, J lost 7 bases, and 13 bases lay in between. The CDR3 contains 15 residues. Germline V gene lookup returns CDR1 LGHNA and CDR2 YNFKEQ. CDR3 nucleotides: TGTGCCAGCAGCCAAGGGGGCTTGGGTGGCGGGGAGCTGTTTTTT. Its protein is CASSQGGLGGGELFF.

This clonotype was picked up many times. The chain couples TRBV7-9 to TRBJ2-2, with a weak D call TRBD1 (6 bases). The V gene's germline CDR1 is SEHNR and CDR2 FQNEAQ (reference sequence). The ends were cut back, 7 bases at V and 0 bases at J, with 15 bases in the middle. This CDR3 contains 16 residues. Here the CDR3 reads CASIPIGGSNTGELFF. The CDR3 DNA reads TGTGCCAGCATTCCGATAGGGGGTTCGAACACCGGGGAGCTGTTTTTT.

This clonotype was recorded many times. CDR3 region: CASRAQGLADLRTQYF. DNA for the CDR3: TGTGCCAGCAGAGCCCAGGGACTAGCGGATCTAAGGACCCAGTACTTC. The rearrangement joins TRBV2 to TRBJ2-5; 11 positions match TRBD2. CDR1 and CDR2 (germline): SNHLY, FYNNEI. J was trimmed by 7 bases and V by 6 bases; bases with no gene match: 13. This CDR3 comprises 16 residues.